One T cell receptor (beta chain) is described in this entry. This clonotype was detected once. The antigen it binds to is not known. No much larger clone exists at a distance of one base, and base qualities are not known. Resting on one read, the evidence is weak. The sample's treatment or condition label, decoded: in vitro stimulation with specific CMV peptide epitopes to enrich CMV-specific T cells. Trimming takes 4 bases off V and 3 bases off J; junction bases not matched to a gene: 9. The germline V gene sets CDR1 to SQVTM and CDR2 to ANQGSEA. From the cysteine up to the phenylalanine, the CDR3 has a length of 17 residues. Only the CDR3 region is kept as DNA, spanning 51 bases read in frame from base 1. These data originate in a study of T cell repertoires in cytomegalovirus infection (dated by TCRdb to between 2019 and 2020). Context from the whole study: The peptide stimulations were aimed at well-studied HLA-B-restricted epitopes as well as recently identified HLA-C-restricted CMV epitopes, whose presentation resists viral immunomodulation. The HLA type of each donor mattered for the analysis, because public TCR beta signatures pointed to carriage of CMV infection along with the matching HLA type.

Overall study results and their limits: In both this cohort and an independent cohort of 350 or so donors, the cumulative frequency of public TCR beta family members distinguished carriers of CMV infection plus the relevant HLA type. In the ex vivo response, HLA-C-restricted CMV-specific TCR beta clonotypes were dominant, and in two of eight donors the single most frequent clonotype came from this HLA-C-restricted group.

Sequenced on an Illumina HiSeq 1500. Using fastp trimming at Q25 and MiXCR clonotype assembly, TCRdb reanalyzed the public sequencing data and kept in-frame beta chains. Identical CDR3 protein sequences are pooled into one entry, listed with their most common genes and DNA. The sample profile shows hundreds of thousands of distinct CDR3 sequences; 33% of them were found once. The ten largest clones represent roughly a sixth of the sample. This TCR was recovered from a human donor in good health (CMV status not recorded). Some clones in this sample may be carry-over from other donors' samples. Sample: cultured PBMCs, taken from culture after CMV antigen stimulation. The chain was built from TRBV29-1 and TRBJ2-3; 14 middle bases align to TRBD2. The DNA is as follows: TGCAGCGTTGGACTAGCGGGAGGGCCCGCCGGGACAGATACGCAGTATTTT. Its protein is CSVGLAGGPAGTDTQYF.